This TCR beta chain is from a study of CD8 T cells in ankylosing spondylitis. For TCR beta, libraries came from quantitative 5'-RACE with molecular barcodes. TCRdb reprocessed the 5' RACE reads via MiXCR and lists one record per CDR3 protein. The sample records some 400,000 distinct CDR3 sequences, 20% to 25% being singletons. On this clonotype: The antigen remains undetermined.

Per germline, CDR1 SEHNR and CDR2 FQNEAQ (reference sequence). The CDR3 totals 15 residues. Trimming took off 7 bases at V and 0 bases at J, with 13 bases between the two ends. General study results and limits: Earlier work had already found some motif variants in reactive arthritis synovial fluid and blood. Peripheral blood held disease-linked clones only at relatively low frequency, and these were CD8+. Blood of patients with ankylosing spondylitis appeared to be characterized by a TCR beta motif of several highly homologous variants. Matched ankylosing spondylitis synovial fluid reportedly showed significant enrichment of disease-linked clones.

The sample consisted of blood, either unsorted or a sorted T cell fraction (not recorded which). The rearrangement joins TRBV7-9 to TRBJ2-1, with D perhaps TRBD1 or TRBD2 (6 bases each). This sequence originates from a male donor with ankylosing spondylitis. The CDR3 reads CASIRGGGSYNEQFF. For the CDR3, the DNA is TGTGCCAGCATCCGAGGGGGAGGCTCCTACAATGAGCAGTTCTTC.